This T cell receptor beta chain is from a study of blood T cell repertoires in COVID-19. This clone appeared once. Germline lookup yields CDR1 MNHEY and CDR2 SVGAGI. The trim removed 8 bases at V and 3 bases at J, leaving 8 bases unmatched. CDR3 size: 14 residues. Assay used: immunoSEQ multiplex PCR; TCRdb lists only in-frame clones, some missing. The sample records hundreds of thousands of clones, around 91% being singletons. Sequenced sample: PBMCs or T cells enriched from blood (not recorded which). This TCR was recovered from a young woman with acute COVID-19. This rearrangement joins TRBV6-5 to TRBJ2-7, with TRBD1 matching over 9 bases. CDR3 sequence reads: CASYLPGQGYEQYF. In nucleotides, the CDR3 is TGTGCCAGCTATCTCCCGGGACAGGGCTACGAGCAGTACTTC.